This T cell receptor (beta chain) was observed in a study of blood T cell repertoires in COVID-19. About the study: Acute and convalescent COVID-19 samples came from the United States, Italy and Spain.

Trimming shortened V by 6 bases and J by 3 bases, and 9 bases separated the two germline ends. Germline V gene lookup returns CDR1 SGHRS and CDR2 YFSETQ. This CDR3 spans 13 amino acids. The data were produced by immunoSEQ multiplex PCR, yet TCRdb's version contains in-frame clones alone and is incomplete. The sample holds about 200,000 clones; 80% to 90% are singletons and the top ten take around 2%. This clonotype was obtained from a man aged 30 to 45 who had recovered from COVID-19. The source material was peripheral blood. The chain links TRBV5-1 to TRBJ2-2; no firm D call. The CDR3 here is CASIERDTGELFF. The CDR3 bases are TGCGCCAGCATCGAGAGAGACACCGGGGAGCTGTTTTTT.